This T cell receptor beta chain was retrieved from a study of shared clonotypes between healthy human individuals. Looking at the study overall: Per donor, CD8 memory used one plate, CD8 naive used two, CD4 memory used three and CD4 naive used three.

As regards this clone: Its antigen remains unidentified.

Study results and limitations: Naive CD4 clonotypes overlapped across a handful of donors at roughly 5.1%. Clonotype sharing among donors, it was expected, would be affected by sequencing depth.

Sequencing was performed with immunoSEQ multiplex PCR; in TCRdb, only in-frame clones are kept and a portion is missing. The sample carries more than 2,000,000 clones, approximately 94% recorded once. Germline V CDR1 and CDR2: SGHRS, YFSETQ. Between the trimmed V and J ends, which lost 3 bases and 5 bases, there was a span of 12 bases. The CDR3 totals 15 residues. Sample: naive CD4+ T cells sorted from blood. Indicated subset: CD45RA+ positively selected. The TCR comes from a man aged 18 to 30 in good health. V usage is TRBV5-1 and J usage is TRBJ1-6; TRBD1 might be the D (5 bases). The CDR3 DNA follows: TGCGCCAGCAGCTCGAATGGGGCTAATAATTCACCCCTCCACTTT. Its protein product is CASSSNGANNSPLHF.